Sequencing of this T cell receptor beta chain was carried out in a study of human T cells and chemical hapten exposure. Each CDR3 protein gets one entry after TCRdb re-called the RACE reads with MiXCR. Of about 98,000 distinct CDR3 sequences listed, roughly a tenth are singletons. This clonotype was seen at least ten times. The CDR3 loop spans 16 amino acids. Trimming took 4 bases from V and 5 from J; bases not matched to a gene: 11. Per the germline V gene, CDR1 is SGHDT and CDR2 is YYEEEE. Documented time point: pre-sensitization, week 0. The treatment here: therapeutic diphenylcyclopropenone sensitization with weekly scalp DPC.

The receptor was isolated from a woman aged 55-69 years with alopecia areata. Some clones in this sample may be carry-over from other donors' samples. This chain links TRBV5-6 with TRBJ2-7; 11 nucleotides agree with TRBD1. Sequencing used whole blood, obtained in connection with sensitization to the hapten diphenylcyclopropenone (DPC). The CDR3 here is CASSHTGTGGLNEQYF. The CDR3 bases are TGTGCCAGCAGCCACACGGGGACAGGGGGTCTGAACGAGCAGTACTTC. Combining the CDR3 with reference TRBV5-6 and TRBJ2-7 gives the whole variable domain DAGVTQSPTHLIKTRGQQVTLRCSPKSGHDTVSWYQQALGQGPQFIFQYYEEEERQRGNFPDRFSGHQFPNYSSELNVNALLLGDSALYLCASSHTGTGGLNEQYFGPGTRLTVT.